This passage covers 18 T cell receptor beta chains from one sample sequenced in a study of identical twins. Each CDR3 protein gets one entry after TCRdb re-called the 5' RACE reads with MiXCR. This table has 250,000 or so distinct CDR3 sequences, 6.5% to 9% appearing once. These data are also associated with another study on yellow fever vaccine responses in identical twins.

Material: CD8+ T cells sorted from blood. These receptors came from a woman aged 18 to 35 in good health.

This clonotype has at least ten counts. The rearrangement joins TRBV12-3 or TRBV12-4 to TRBJ2-7; possible D gene TRBD2, 6 bases. CDR3 length: 14 residues. V lost 3 bases to trimming and J lost 2 bases, with 11 bases between them. The CDR3 bases are TGTGCCAGCAGTTTGGCGGGAACAACCTACGAGCAGTACTTC. This translates into CASSLAGTTYEQYF.

This clonotype has a count of ten or more. The chain has TRBV12-3 or TRBV12-4 and TRBJ1-3; 8 positions agree with TRBD1. Trimming removed 5 bases from V and 0 bases from J; junction bases left unmatched: 3. The CDR3 runs to 15 residues. As DNA, the CDR3 is TGTGCCAGCAGTGGACAGGGAGGCTCTGGAAACACCATATATTTT. It codes for CASSGQGGSGNTIYF.

In this sample, this clonotype turned up many times. The V call is TRBV9, the J call TRBJ2-1; TRBD2 might be the D (7 bases). The germline V gene encodes CDR1 SGDLS and CDR2 YYNGEE. Trimming shortened V by 3 bases and J by 0 bases, and 13 bases separated the two germline ends. The CDR3 consists of 16 residues. DNA for the CDR3: TGTGCCAGCAGCGGGGAAGGGGGGGGCTCCTACAATGAGCAGTTCTTC. Translating gives CASSGEGGGSYNEQFF.

This chain links TRBV9 with TRBJ2-4; the D gene could be TRBD1 or TRBD2 (5 bases each). V lost 4 bases and J lost 1, with 15 bases in between. Germline V gene lookup returns CDR1 SGDLS and CDR2 YYNGEE. This CDR3 has 16 residues. The CDR3 region is CASSPTMGTAKNIQYF. DNA for the CDR3: TGTGCCAGCAGCCCAACAATGGGGACGGCCAAAAACATTCAGTACTTC.

Ten or more counts support this clonotype. Written as DNA, the CDR3 is TGCGCCAGCAGCCGCAGGGTAATGAGTGAGGAACTGTTTTTT. Translated: CASSRRVMSEELFF. This sequence joins TRBV4-1 and TRBJ1-4; D is perhaps TRBD1 (5 bases). The CDR3 contains 14 residues. The germline gives CDR1 MGHRA, CDR2 YSYEKL. V dropped 4 bases and J dropped 12 bases, with 18 bases sitting between them.

Ten or more counts support this clonotype. The chain couples TRBV7-8 to TRBJ2-3, with 11 bases lining up with TRBD2. This CDR3 region has 16 residues. V lost 5 bases to trimming and J lost 2 bases; unmatched junction nucleotides: 6. Germline loops: CDR1 SGHVS, CDR2 FQNEAQ. In DNA, the CDR3 is TGTGCCAGCAGCCCCTTAGCGGGGGGGGCCACAGATACGCAGTATTTT. This gives the protein CASSPLAGGATDTQYF.

This clonotype has a count of ten or more. The V call is TRBV28, the J call TRBJ2-5, with TRBD2 matching over 12 bases. CDR1 is MDHEN, CDR2 SYDVKM, per germline. This CDR3 is 16 amino acids long. V lost 5 bases and J lost 2; bases outside the gene matches: 6. The DNA of the CDR3 is TGTGCCAGCAGTCGTCGGACTAGCGGGGTTCAAGAGACCCAGTACTTC. It codes for CASSRRTSGVQETQYF.

The chain links TRBV7-8 to TRBJ2-7; weak D call: TRBD1 (5 bases). The CDR3 sequence is 15 residues long. Trimming removed 5 bases from V and 4 bases from J, with 18 bases in between. CDR1 and CDR2 (germline): SGHVS, FQNEAQ. The CDR3 loop reads CASSPGLSHLYEQYV. CDR3 nucleotides: TGTGCCAGCAGCCCAGGGCTATCCCATCTTTACGAGCAGTACGTC.

In this sample, this clonotype turned up a few times. The CDR3 DNA is TGTGCCAGCAGCCCTCAAGAGTGGGGGGCAAATGAAAAACTGTTTTTT. Amino acid sequence: CASSPQEWGANEKLFF. The chain is built from TRBV3-1 and TRBJ1-4; a weak D match, TRBD1 (6 bases). Trimming left V 4 bases short and J 5 bases short, with 17 bases between. The CDR3 covers 16 residues. Germline V gene lookup returns CDR1 LGHDT and CDR2 YNNKEL (reference sequence).

This clonotype has more than one count but fewer than ten. This rearrangement joins TRBV28 to TRBJ1-5; a weak D match, TRBD1 (5 bases). There are 16 residues in the CDR3. The V gene's germline CDR1 is MDHEN and CDR2 SYDVKM. Trimming cost V 2 bases and J 2 bases, with 13 bases left between them. CDR3 bases: TGTGCCAGCAGTTTAGGGGGAAATCTTGGCAATCAGCCCCAGCATTTT. This encodes CASSLGGNLGNQPQHF.

The rearrangement joins TRBV9 to TRBJ2-7, with TRBD2 matching over 9 bases. The CDR3 sequence is 15 residues long. Per the germline V gene, CDR1 is SGDLS and CDR2 is YYNGEE. Losses at the gene ends were 0 bases for V and 3 bases for J; bases not matched to a gene: 4. CDR3 in amino acids: CASSVGSAGGYEQYF. Here the CDR3 DNA reads TGTGCCAGCAGCGTAGGGTCAGCGGGAGGCTACGAGCAGTACTTC.

This clonotype was picked up a small number of times. Germline and junction disagree at one end, which may indicate a read error. This sequence joins TRBV4-2 and TRBJ2-2; TRBD2 matches at 8 bases. CDR3 length equals 17 residues. Germline V lookup: CDR1 LGHNA, CDR2 YNFKEQ. CDR3 protein: CASRQDLTGLVPGELFF. CDR3 DNA: TGTGCCAGCAGACAAGACCTCACGGGACTAGTCCCCGGGGAGCTGTTTTTT.

The rearrangement links TRBV27 to TRBJ1-5; D is undetermined. Germline V lookup: CDR1 MNHEY, CDR2 SMNVEV (reference sequence). The CDR3 runs 12 residues. V lost 10 bases and J 0 bases, leaving 7 bases between the germline ends. The CDR3 sequence is CATGFSNQPQHF. The DNA for the CDR3 is TGTGCCACGGGGTTTAGCAATCAGCCCCAGCATTTT.

This clonotype appeared a few times. The genes are TRBV28 and TRBJ2-5, with TRBD2 identical over 8 bases. V lost 8 bases and J lost 4; bases outside the gene matches: 9. The CDR3 runs 14 residues. From germline, CDR1 is MDHEN and CDR2 SYDVKM. The CDR3 DNA follows: TGTGCCAGCTACCCCGGGGGGGCCCTAGAGACCCAGTACTTC. Its protein product is CASYPGGALETQYF.

There are a few counts of this clonotype. The V call is TRBV7-8, the J call TRBJ2-4; 8 bases line up with TRBD2. The V segment lost 5 bases and the J segment 9 bases; nucleotides outside the gene matches: 9. The CDR3 totals 14 residues. Germline-derived CDR1 and CDR2 are SGHVS and FQNEAQ. The CDR3 nucleotides read TGTGCCAGCAGCCCGGGACTAGTTTTTTTCATTCAGTACTTC. It yields the protein CASSPGLVFFIQYF.

J is TRBJ2-5 and V is TRBV28; 12 nucleotides line up with TRBD2. The CDR3 is 15 amino acids. V was clipped by 5 bases and J by 8 bases; unmatched bases: 9. The germline V gene has CDR1 MDHEN and CDR2 SYDVKM. CDR3 coding DNA: TGTGCCAGCAGTATGACTAGCGGGGGACCTCACACCCAGTACTTC. This gives the protein CASSMTSGGPHTQYF.

The chain recombines TRBV12-3 or TRBV12-4 with TRBJ2-5; 10 bases map to TRBD2. This CDR3 comprises 13 residues. With 3 bases clipped from V and 11 bases from J, the junction kept 6 bases outside the gene matches. The DNA for the CDR3 is TGTGCCAGCAGTTTGGTTAGCGGGGGGTCACAGTACTTC. Protein product: CASSLVSGGSQYF.

This clonotype was seen a handful of times. J is TRBJ1-6 and V is TRBV7-9, with D uncertain. The CDR3 totals 14 residues. The V end lost 0 bases, the J end lost 9 bases, and 9 bases lay between the germline ends. The germline V gene has CDR1 SEHNR and CDR2 FQNEAQ (reference sequence). The CDR3 here is CASSLAPVGSPLHF. The CDR3 bases are TGTGCCAGCAGCTTAGCCCCCGTGGGTTCACCCCTCCACTTT. Drawing the rest from reference TRBV7-9 and TRBJ1-6, the complete variable domain is DTGVSQNPRHKITKRGQNVTFRCDPISEHNRLYWYRQTLGQGPEFLTYFQNEAQLEKSRLLSDRFSAERPKGSFSTLEIQRTEQGDSAMYLCASSLAPVGSPLHFGNGTRLTVT.